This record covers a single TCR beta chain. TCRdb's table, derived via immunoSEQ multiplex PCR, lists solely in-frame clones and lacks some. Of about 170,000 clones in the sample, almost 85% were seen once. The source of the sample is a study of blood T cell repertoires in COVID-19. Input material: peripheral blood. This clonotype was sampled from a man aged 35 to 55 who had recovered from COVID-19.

The CDR3 DNA is TGTGCCAGCAGCCCCTGGACAGGGGGCCGAGGCACAGATACGCAGTATTTT. This codes for CASSPWTGGRGTDTQYF. The chain is built from TRBV6-2 or TRBV6-3 and TRBJ2-3; 11 bases agree with TRBD1. This CDR3 is 17 amino acids long. J gave up 1 base and V 6 bases, and 9 bases lay outside the gene matches. CDR1 and CDR2 (germline): MNHEY, SVGEGT.